The 2 T cell receptor beta chains reported below all come from one sample, sequenced in a study of memory CD4+ T cells and cytomegalovirus serostatus. The sort gate was single viable CD3+CD4+CD8-CD45RO+ cells for memory CD4+ T cells. Using immunoSEQ multiplex PCR, the repertoire was profiled, and TCRdb retains in-frame clones only, with some absent. The sample contains 40,000 to 55,000 clones, approximately 78% of which appear only once. Material: memory CD4+ T cells from blood. The receptor source for this set is an adult in good health and CMV-seronegative.

As regards this clone: Other DNA sequences from this sample encode an identical CDR3 as well. The chain joins TRBV30 to TRBJ1-2; 7 bases align to TRBD1. CDR3 length: 13 amino acids. J gave up 8 bases and V 4 bases, and 10 bases lay outside the gene matches. In germline, CDR1 is GTSNPN, CDR2 SVGIG (reference sequence). CDR3 nucleotide sequence: TGTGCCTGGATGAGGGGAAGGGGGCTGGGCTACACCTTC. Translated: CAWMRGRGLGYTF.

The chain carries TRBV29-1 and TRBJ2-1, with 8 nucleotides matching TRBD2. V trimming: 7 bases; J trimming: 7 bases; junction bases outside the gene matches: 9. The CDR3 runs 13 residues. Germline-derived CDR1 and CDR2 are SQVTM and ANQGSEA. The CDR3 is CSGRGAPGNEQFF. The DNA of the CDR3 is TGCAGCGGGCGGGGGGCCCCAGGGAATGAGCAGTTCTTC.